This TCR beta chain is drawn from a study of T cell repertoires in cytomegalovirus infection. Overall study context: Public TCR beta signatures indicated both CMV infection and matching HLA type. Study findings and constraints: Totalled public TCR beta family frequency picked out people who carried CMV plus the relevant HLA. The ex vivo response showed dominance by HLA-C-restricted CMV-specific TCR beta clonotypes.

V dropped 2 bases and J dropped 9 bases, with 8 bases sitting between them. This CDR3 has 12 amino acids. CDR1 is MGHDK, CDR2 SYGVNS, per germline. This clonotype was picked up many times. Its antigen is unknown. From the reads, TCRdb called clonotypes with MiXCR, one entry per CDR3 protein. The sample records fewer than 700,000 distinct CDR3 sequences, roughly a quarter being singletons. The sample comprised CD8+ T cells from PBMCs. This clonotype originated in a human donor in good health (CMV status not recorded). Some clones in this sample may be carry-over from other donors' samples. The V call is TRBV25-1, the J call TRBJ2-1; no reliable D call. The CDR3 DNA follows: TGTGCCAGCAGTGAAGTTAGCATTGAGCAGTTCTTC. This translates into CASSEVSIEQFF.